The source of this T cell receptor (beta chain) is a study of cytomegalovirus exposure and HLA in healthy donors. The PCR employed 60 Vbeta primers together with 13 Jbeta primers. The assay was immunoSEQ multiplex PCR, and TCRdb's table has in-frame clones only and misses some. Here the sample spans 150,000 to 190,000 clones, less than 85% being singletons. This receptor was taken from a woman aged 45-65 years in good health and CMV-seropositive. Sequencing used PBMCs.

Written as DNA, the CDR3 is TGTGCCAGCAGTGAAAAGGGGACAGGGTGGGTGGTCGAGCAGTACTTC. It is translated as CASSEKGTGWVVEQYF. The rearrangement links TRBV2 to TRBJ2-7; 9 bases align to TRBD1. The V gene end was trimmed by 2 bases and the J gene end by 6 bases; junction bases not matched to a gene: 11. In germline, CDR1 is SNHLY, CDR2 FYNNEI. This CDR3 spans 16 amino acids.